Shown below are 30 T cell receptor beta chains from a single sample sequenced in a study of identical twins. TCRdb reanalysed the 5' RACE reads using MiXCR and keeps one entry per CDR3 protein. The sample lists hundreds of thousands of distinct CDR3 sequences, over 8.5% occurring once. The sample was also linked to a second study, of yellow fever vaccine responses in identical twins.

Sequenced input: PBMCs. Receptor source: a woman aged 18-29 years in good health.

This clonotype was observed many times. This chain connects TRBV3-1 to TRBJ2-7; TRBD2 agrees at 11 bases. The V segment lost 4 bases and the J segment 8 bases; nucleotides outside the gene matches: 7. Per germline, CDR1 LGHDT and CDR2 YNNKEL (reference sequence). CDR3 length equals 14 residues. CDR3 sequence: CASSPGLAAYQQYF. Written as DNA, the CDR3 is TGTGCCAGCAGCCCGGGACTAGCGGCATATCAGCAGTACTTC.

The table lists this clonotype with many counts. The CDR3 region is CASSLLGPYEQYF. Written as DNA, the CDR3 is TGTGCCAGCAGTTTGTTAGGGCCTTACGAGCAGTACTTC. The chain couples TRBV12-3 or TRBV12-4 to TRBJ2-7; D unclear. The CDR3 runs to 13 residues. Trimming pared 3 bases from V and 4 bases from J, leaving 10 bases between.

The V call is TRBV6-5, the J call TRBJ2-5; D possibly corresponds to TRBD2 (6 bases). Germline V gene data show CDR1 as MNHEY and CDR2 as SVGAGI. This CDR3 comprises 17 residues. Trimming took off 2 bases at V and 0 bases at J, with 16 bases between the two ends. The CDR3 region has the DNA TGTGCCAGCAGTTACCCCGCGGAGGGAATGTACCAAGAGACCCAGTACTTC. Its protein is CASSYPAEGMYQETQYF.

About this clonotype itself: Relative to the germline gene, one junction end is altered; a read error may explain this. J is TRBJ2-7 and V is TRBV7-9, with no clear D. This CDR3 spans 14 amino acids. Germline lookup yields CDR1 SEHNR and CDR2 FQNEAQ (reference sequence). The CDR3 sequence: CVSSLGVGSYEQYF. The CDR3 bases are TGTGTCAGCAGCTTAGGTGTTGGCTCCTACGAGCAGTACTTC.

The chain joins TRBV24-1 to TRBJ2-7; D might be TRBD2 (5 bases). The CDR3 contains 14 residues. V dropped 4 bases and J dropped 0 bases, with 9 bases sitting between them. The germline CDR1 and CDR2 sequences are KGHDR and SFDVKD. The CDR3 nucleotides are TGTGCCACCAGTGAGACGGGAAGCTCCTACGAGCAGTACTTC. It specifies CATSETGSSYEQYF.

In this sample, this clonotype turned up a few times. The V and J genes are TRBV27 and TRBJ2-5, with TRBD2 matching over 11 bases. J gave up 0 bases and V 9 bases, and 6 bases lay outside the gene matches. The CDR3 spans 15 residues. Germline values: CDR1 MNHEY, CDR2 SMNVEV (reference sequence). The CDR3 coding sequence is TGTGCCAGTAGAGGACTAGCGGGCAACCAAGAGACCCAGTACTTC. This encodes CASRGLAGNQETQYF.

V and J are TRBV19 and TRBJ2-7; 7 bases map to TRBD1. J lost 2 bases, V lost 5 bases, and 6 bases had no gene match. CDR1 and CDR2 (germline): LNHDA, SQIVND (reference sequence). The CDR3 is 14 residues long. CDR3 DNA: TGTGCCAGTAGTCGGTGGACAGGCACCTACGAGCAGTACTTC. This sequence encodes CASSRWTGTYEQYF.

The genes are TRBV20-1 and TRBJ2-1, with D maybe TRBD2 (5 bases). The CDR3 contains 15 residues. Germline loops: CDR1 DFQATT, CDR2 SNEGSKA (reference sequence). Trimming stripped 1 base from V and 0 bases from J, with 10 bases between. The CDR3 reads CSARVAKASYNEQFF. As DNA, the CDR3 is TGCAGTGCTAGAGTAGCGAAAGCCTCCTACAATGAGCAGTTCTTC.

In its sample, this clonotype was seen many times. The V and J genes are TRBV12-3 or TRBV12-4 and TRBJ2-7, with D possibly being TRBD1 (5 bases). CDR3 size: 13 residues. Trimming removed 5 bases from V and 2 bases from J, with 10 bases in between. The CDR3 coding sequence is TGTGCCAGCAGTCTCCCGGACACCTACGAGCAGTACTTC. Translation: CASSLPDTYEQYF.

In this sample, this clonotype turned up a few times. The chain is built from TRBV7-2 and TRBJ1-6; D is ambiguous. This CDR3 has 14 amino acids. The ends were cut back, 6 bases at V and 7 bases at J, with 13 bases in the middle. The germline V gene encodes CDR1 SGHTA and CDR2 FQGNSA. The CDR3 coding sequence is TGTGCCAGCAGGTACAGCGGACCCAATTCACCCCTCCACTTT. This codes for CASRYSGPNSPLHF. The full variable domain, rest sourced from reference TRBV7-2 and TRBJ1-6, is GAGVSQSPSNKVTEKGKDVELRCDPISGHTALYWYRQSLGQGLEFLIYFQGNSAPDKSGLPSDRFSAERTGGSVSTLTIQRTQQEDSAVYLCASRYSGPNSPLHFGNGTRLTVT.

This clonotype was counted ten times or more. The chain employs TRBV28 and TRBJ1-2, with TRBD1 as a possible D gene (6 bases). Looked up from germline, CDR1 is MDHEN and CDR2 is SYDVKM. V was shortened by 10 bases and J by 2 bases, with 11 bases between the two germline ends. The CDR3 contains 12 residues. CDR3 nucleotide sequence: TGTGCCACCCAAACAGGGAACTATGGCTACACCTTC. This gives the protein CATQTGNYGYTF.

The chain employs TRBV7-8 and TRBJ2-1, with unresolved D. The CDR3 runs to 14 residues. Looked up from germline, CDR1 is SGHVS and CDR2 is FQNEAQ. With 1 base removed from V and 5 bases from J, the gap between germline ends came to 9 bases. CDR3 in amino acids: CASSLVASHNEQFF. Here the CDR3 DNA reads TGTGCCAGCAGCTTAGTTGCGTCCCACAATGAGCAGTTCTTC.

This clonotype was picked up many times. The chain employs TRBV28 and TRBJ2-1; TRBD1 matches 10 bases. V was pared by 7 bases and J by 6 bases, with 9 bases of the junction left unmatched. The CDR3 consists of 15 residues. From germline, CDR1 is MDHEN and CDR2 SYDVKM. The CDR3 sequence is CASTILGTGANEQFF. The CDR3 DNA reads as TGTGCCAGCACCATCTTGGGGACAGGGGCCAATGAGCAGTTCTTC.

Many counts were recorded for this clonotype. The chain uses TRBV3-1 and TRBJ2-7; no clear D. Between the trimmed V and J ends, which lost 5 bases and 4 bases, there was a span of 12 bases. CDR1 LGHDT and CDR2 YNNKEL come from the germline V gene (reference sequence). The length of the CDR3 is 13 residues. The CDR3 nucleotides read TGTGCCAGCAGCAACCGCCGGAAATACGAGCAGTACTTC. Translated: CASSNRRKYEQYF.

The DNA of the CDR3 is TGTGCCAGCAGTTACTTGGGACAGGGGCCCTCACAGCCCCAGCATTTT. Its translation: CASSYLGQGPSQPQHF. The V call is TRBV6-2 or TRBV6-3, the J call TRBJ1-5; 10 bases align to TRBD1. The CDR3 contains 16 residues. V shed 1 base and J 7 bases; nucleotides not matched to a gene: 7. Germline loops: CDR1 MNHEY, CDR2 SVGEGT.

The chain employs TRBV20-1 and TRBJ2-5, with TRBD1 as a possible D gene (6 bases). Germline V gene data show CDR1 as DFQATT and CDR2 as SNEGSKA (reference sequence). This CDR3 is 12 amino acids long. In DNA form, the CDR3 reads TGCAGCCCTCAGGGGAGTCAAGAGACCCAGTACTTC. Amino acids: CSPQGSQETQYF.

This chain joins TRBV4-1 and TRBJ2-4; TRBD2 is a possible D gene (5 bases). Germline V CDR1 and CDR2: MGHRA, YSYEKL. This CDR3 contains 21 residues. V lost 0 bases to trimming and J lost 7 bases, with 31 bases between them. This chain's CDR3 is CASSQEEESRRAANRINIQYF. CDR3 DNA: TGCGCCAGCAGCCAAGAGGAGGAGAGTAGAAGAGCGGCAAACCGGATCAACATTCAGTACTTC.

This clonotype came up many times. The chain combines TRBV12-3 or TRBV12-4 with TRBJ2-3; 9 bases line up with TRBD1. This CDR3 is built from 13 residues. J was trimmed by 9 bases and V by 6 bases; bases with no gene match: 7. The CDR3 here is CASRQGARATQYF. The CDR3 DNA reads as TGTGCCAGCAGACAGGGGGCGCGAGCGACGCAGTATTTT.

V and J are TRBV29-1 and TRBJ2-7; D tentatively reads TRBD1 or TRBD2 (6 bases each). Between the trimmed V and J ends, which lost 3 bases and 3 bases, there was a span of 15 bases. The CDR3 sequence is 14 residues long. The germline gives CDR1 SQVTM, CDR2 ANQGSEA. Written as DNA, the CDR3 is TGCAGCGTTGAGGTCAGTAGGGGGGTCTACGAGCAGTACTTC. Translating it yields CSVEVSRGVYEQYF.

This clonotype occurred many times. V gene TRBV7-6 combines with J gene TRBJ2-3; 7 bases fit TRBD2. CDR3 length: 17 residues. Germline trimming cut 2 bases from V and 0 bases from J; bases unmatched to any gene: 8. Germline CDR1 and CDR2: SGHVS and FNYEAQ. The CDR3 loop is CASSLPRGEASTDTQYF. Written as DNA, the CDR3 is TGTGCCAGCAGCTTACCCCGGGGGGAGGCCAGCACAGATACGCAGTATTTT. The full variable domain, its missing parts supplied by reference TRBV7-6 and TRBJ2-3, is GAGVSQSPRYKVTKRGQDVALRCDPISGHVSLYWYRQALGQGPEFLTYFNYEAQQDKSGLPNDRFSAERPEGSISTLTIQRTEQRDSAMYRCASSLPRGEASTDTQYFGPGTRLTVL.

This clonotype was observed a few times. The chain links TRBV20-1 to TRBJ2-1, with 10 bases aligning to TRBD2. V dropped 0 bases and J dropped 3; count of bases not matched to a gene: 8. Germline CDR1 reads DFQATT; CDR2 reads SNEGSKA (reference sequence). The CDR3 extends over 17 amino acids. CDR3 in amino acids: CSARDGTSATIYNEQFF. In DNA form, the CDR3 reads TGCAGTGCTAGAGATGGGACTAGCGCCACGATCTACAATGAGCAGTTCTTC.

The sample holds many counts of this clonotype. This chain joins TRBV5-1 and TRBJ2-2; 10 bases line up with TRBD2. V lost 0 bases to trimming and J lost 2 bases; unmatched junction nucleotides: 10. The CDR3 has 19 residues. Germline CDR1 is SGHRS and CDR2 is YFSETQ. The DNA for the CDR3 is TGCGCCAGCAGCTTGGGGTTCAGGCTAGCGGGAGCAAACACCGGGGAGCTGTTTTTT. Its protein product is CASSLGFRLAGANTGELFF. Based on the CDR3 plus reference TRBV5-1 and TRBJ2-2, the full variable domain is KAGVTQTPRYLIKTRGQQVTLSCSPISGHRSVSWYQQTPGQGLQFLFEYFSETQRNKGNFPGRFSGRQFSNSRSEMNVSTLELGDSALYLCASSLGFRLAGANTGELFFGEGSRLTVL.

The V gene is TRBV28, the J gene TRBJ2-3; no definite D call. This CDR3 has 11 amino acids. Germline CDR1 and CDR2: MDHEN and SYDVKM. Trimming removed 3 bases at V and 10 bases at J, with 8 bases between. DNA of the CDR3: TGTGCCAGCAGTTTTAAGTCCGCGCAGTATTTT. Translation gives CASSFKSAQYF.

This clonotype has ten or more counts. The chain uses TRBV5-6 and TRBJ2-5, with 11 positions matching TRBD1. The junction had 9 bases not matched to a gene; V was cut back by 4 bases and J by 4 bases. CDR3 length equals 16 residues. Germline CDR1 SGHDT, CDR2 YYEEEE. The CDR3, as DNA: TGTGCCAGCAGCGAACTCGGACAGGGGGCAGGAGAGACCCAGTACTTC. Translating it yields CASSELGQGAGETQYF. Using reference TRBV5-6 and TRBJ2-5 for the parts outside the CDR3, the full variable domain is DAGVTQSPTHLIKTRGQQVTLRCSPKSGHDTVSWYQQALGQGPQFIFQYYEEEERQRGNFPDRFSGHQFPNYSSELNVNALLLGDSALYLCASSELGQGAGETQYFGPGTRLLVL.

The chain recombines TRBV19 with TRBJ2-5; 7 bases agree with TRBD1. Trimming removed 3 bases from V and 5 bases from J; junction bases left unmatched: 6. Germline assignment: CDR1 LNHDA and CDR2 SQIVND (reference sequence). The CDR3 contains 14 residues. The CDR3 region is CASSITGALETQYF. The CDR3 DNA follows: TGTGCCAGTAGTATCACAGGGGCGCTGGAGACCCAGTACTTC.

V gene TRBV18 combines with J gene TRBJ1-1, with a possible D match to TRBD1 (5 bases). The CDR3 runs 14 residues. V lost 5 bases to trimming and J lost 2 bases, with 12 bases between them. In germline, CDR1 is KGHSH, CDR2 LQKENI. CDR3 sequence reads: CASSSTQGNTEAFF. The CDR3 DNA is TGTGCCAGCTCATCGACCCAGGGAAACACTGAAGCTTTCTTT.

This clonotype has more than one count but fewer than ten. The V call is TRBV6-2 or TRBV6-3, the J call TRBJ2-1; TRBD1 aligns across 8 bases. The V and J ends lost 2 bases and 0 bases, in that order; junction bases with no gene match: 15. CDR1 is MNHEY, CDR2 SVGEGT, per germline. This CDR3 spans 20 amino acids. CDR3 DNA: TGTGCCAGCAGTTACCCGACTGAGGCTCCAACAGGGGGCTCCTACAATGAGCAGTTCTTC. The encoded protein is CASSYPTEAPTGGSYNEQFF.

V and J are TRBV6-5 and TRBJ2-4; D gene ambiguous. The ends were cut back, 3 bases at V and 0 bases at J, with 12 bases in the middle. The CDR3 length is 16 residues. Germline values: CDR1 MNHEY, CDR2 SVGAGI. CDR3 in DNA: TGTGCCAGCAGTTATTTTTCGGGCCTAGCCAAAAACATTCAGTACTTC. Translation: CASSYFSGLAKNIQYF.

J is TRBJ2-2 and V is TRBV12-3 or TRBV12-4; possibly TRBD1 or TRBD2 for D (5 bases each). The V end was cut by 11 bases, the J end by 0 bases, with 25 bases between. The CDR3 runs 18 residues. The CDR3 here is CAFSLERPGLANTGELFF. The CDR3 DNA reads TGTGCCTTCAGTTTAGAGCGACCGGGGCTCGCGAACACCGGGGAGCTGTTTTTT.

This clonotype was counted many times. V gene TRBV6-2 or TRBV6-3 combines with J gene TRBJ1-1, with no clear D. The germline V gene encodes CDR1 MNHEY and CDR2 SVGEGT. V dropped 3 bases and J dropped 4 bases, with 15 bases sitting between them. The CDR3 has 15 residues. The DNA of the CDR3 is TGTGCCAGCAGTTATGTCCCTACCTTGGGCACTGAAGCTTTCTTT. Translated: CASSYVPTLGTEAFF.